These 13 T cell receptor beta chains were all obtained from the same sample, sequenced in a study of shared clonotypes between healthy human individuals. Sequenced by immunoSEQ multiplex PCR; TCRdb stores in-frame clones only, minus some. The table lists about 1 million clones, more than 60% of them singletons. Sequencing input: memory CD4+ T cells sorted from blood. Noted subset: CD45RA-negative fraction. All receptors come from a man younger than 35 in good health.

In this sample, this clone turned up once. This same CDR3 is encoded by further DNA sequences in the sample. This chain joins TRBV6-5 and TRBJ1-6; D is uncertain. Germline values: CDR1 MNHEY, CDR2 SVGAGI. V shed 4 bases and J shed 1 base, with 5 bases lying between them. The CDR3 covers 14 residues. For the CDR3, the DNA is TGTGCCAGCAGTTCCGGGTCCTATAATTCACCCCTCCACTTT. Its translation: CASSSGSYNSPLHF.

The V call is TRBV5-8, the J call TRBJ1-2; 7 bases are shared with TRBD1. Per the germline V gene, CDR1 is SGHTS and CDR2 is YDEGEE. This CDR3 has 13 residues. After removal of 1 base from V and 8 bases from J, the junction contained 5 bases not matched to a gene. The CDR3 DNA sequence: TGTGCCAGCAGCTTGAGAGGGGGCAGGGGCTACACCTTC. This encodes CASSLRGGRGYTF.

The J gene is TRBJ1-2, the V gene TRBV25-1; 8 bases agree with TRBD1. In germline, CDR1 is MGHDK, CDR2 SYGVNS. This CDR3 contains 15 residues. After removal of 6 bases from V and 8 bases from J, the junction contained 14 bases not matched to a gene. CDR3 in DNA: TGTGCCAGCAGGGAGCCGACAGGGGACGCGGGCGGCTACACCTTC. Protein: CASREPTGDAGGYTF.

This clone was observed a few times. The CDR3 loop is CASKQQENTEAFF. Here the CDR3 DNA reads TGTGCCAGCAAGCAACAGGAGAACACTGAAGCTTTCTTT. The V call is TRBV7-2, the J call TRBJ1-1; the D gene is possibly TRBD1 (5 bases). This CDR3 spans 13 amino acids. Trimming stripped 7 bases from V and 1 base from J, with 10 bases between. Germline CDR1 and CDR2: SGHTA and FQGNSA.

V is TRBV5-6 and J is TRBJ2-1, with 11 bases identical to TRBD2. Trimming cost V 4 bases and J 4 bases; bases outside gene matches: 4. Germline assignment: CDR1 SGHDT and CDR2 YYEEEE. The CDR3 contains 15 residues. The CDR3: CASSTGTSGYNEQFF. The CDR3 DNA reads as TGTGCCAGCAGCACCGGGACTAGCGGATACAATGAGCAGTTCTTC.

This chain joins TRBV6-5 and TRBJ1-1, with D unclear. Trimming removed 7 bases at V and 7 bases at J, with 10 bases between. CDR3 size: 11 residues. Germline V CDR1 and CDR2: MNHEY, SVGAGI. CDR3 amino acids: CASTAGYEAFF. The CDR3 nucleotides are TGTGCCAGCACCGCGGGCTATGAAGCTTTCTTT.

The chain combines TRBV7-6 with TRBJ1-1; no firm D call. From germline, CDR1 is SGHVS and CDR2 FNYEAQ. The V end lost 5 bases, the J end lost 4 bases, and 20 bases lay between the germline ends. CDR3 length: 16 residues. CDR3 region: CASSPRVRGSTTEAFF. The CDR3 DNA reads as TGTGCCAGCAGCCCTCGGGTGCGGGGAAGCACCACTGAAGCTTTCTTT.

The rearrangement links TRBV6-1 to TRBJ1-5, with D possibly being TRBD1 (6 bases). The CDR3 extends over 16 amino acids. The germline V and J ends were trimmed by 2 bases and 5 bases, with 16 bases remaining between them. Germline CDR1 MNHNS, CDR2 SASEGT. CDR3 nucleotides: TGTGCCAGCAGTGAAACGGGTCGGGGGCTCTATCAGCCCCAGCATTTT. This codes for CASSETGRGLYQPQHF.

The chain's CDR3 is CASSLAQRNTGELFF. In DNA, the CDR3 is TGTGCCAGCAGCTTAGCACAGAGAAACACCGGGGAGCTGTTTTTT. This chain connects TRBV7-9 to TRBJ2-2; D not certain. Germline V CDR1 and CDR2: SEHNR, FQNEAQ (reference sequence). The CDR3 runs to 15 residues. Trimming took off 0 bases at V and 2 bases at J, with 7 bases between the two ends.

This sequence joins TRBV5-4 and TRBJ1-1; 7 nucleotides agree with TRBD1. CDR1 and CDR2 from the germline V gene are SGHNT and YYREEE (reference sequence). CDR3 length: 14 amino acids. Trimming at V came to 5 bases and at J to 1 base, leaving 5 bases not matched to a gene. This chain's CDR3 is CASSRGQQNTEAFF. The CDR3 coding sequence is TGTGCCAGCAGTAGGGGACAGCAGAACACTGAAGCTTTCTTT. Using reference TRBV5-4 and TRBJ1-1 for the parts outside the CDR3, the full variable domain is ETGVTQSPTHLIKTRGQQVTLRCSSQSGHNTVSWYQQALGQGPQFIFQYYREEENGRGNFPPRFSGLQFPNYSSELNVNALELDDSALYLCASSRGQQNTEAFFGQGTRLTVV.

The rearrangement links TRBV6-4 to TRBJ2-5, with TRBD1 identical over 8 bases. In germline, CDR1 is MRHNA, CDR2 SNTAGT. Trimming removed 10 bases from V and 8 bases from J; junction bases left unmatched: 15. This CDR3 is built from 14 residues. CDR3 loop: CAIKSRTGGATQYF. The DNA for the CDR3 is TGTGCCATCAAGTCTCGCACAGGGGGAGCAACCCAGTACTTC.

The chain combines TRBV9 with TRBJ1-5; D call uncertain. The V gene's germline CDR1 is SGDLS and CDR2 YYNGEE. Trimming removed 4 bases from V and 0 bases from J, with 8 bases in between. This CDR3 spans 14 amino acids. The CDR3 loop reads CASSLQASNQPQHF. The CDR3 region has the DNA TGTGCCAGCAGCCTCCAGGCTAGCAATCAGCCCCAGCATTTT.

V and J are TRBV9 and TRBJ2-1; D possibly matches TRBD1 or TRBD2 (5 bases each). V gave up 1 base and J gave up 0 bases, with 8 bases separating them. The CDR3 contains 15 residues. The germline V gene encodes CDR1 SGDLS and CDR2 YYNGEE. CDR3 in DNA: TGTGCCAGCAGCGTAACGGGGACCTCCTACAATGAGCAGTTCTTC. Protein sequence: CASSVTGTSYNEQFF.